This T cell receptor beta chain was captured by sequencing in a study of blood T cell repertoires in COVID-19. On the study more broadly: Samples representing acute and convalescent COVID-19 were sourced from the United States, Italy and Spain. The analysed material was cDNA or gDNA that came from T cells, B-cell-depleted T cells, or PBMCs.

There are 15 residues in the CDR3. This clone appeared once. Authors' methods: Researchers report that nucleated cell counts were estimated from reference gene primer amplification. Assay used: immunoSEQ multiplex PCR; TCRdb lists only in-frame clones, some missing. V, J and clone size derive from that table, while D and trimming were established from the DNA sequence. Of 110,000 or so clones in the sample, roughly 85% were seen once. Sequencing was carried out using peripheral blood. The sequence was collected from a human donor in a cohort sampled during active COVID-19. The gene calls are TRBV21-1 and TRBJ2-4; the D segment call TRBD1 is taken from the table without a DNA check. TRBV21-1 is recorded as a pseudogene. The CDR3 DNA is TGTGCCAGCAGCTTGACAGGGGGCCACCTTGTCATTCAGTACTTC. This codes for CASSLTGGHLVIQYF.